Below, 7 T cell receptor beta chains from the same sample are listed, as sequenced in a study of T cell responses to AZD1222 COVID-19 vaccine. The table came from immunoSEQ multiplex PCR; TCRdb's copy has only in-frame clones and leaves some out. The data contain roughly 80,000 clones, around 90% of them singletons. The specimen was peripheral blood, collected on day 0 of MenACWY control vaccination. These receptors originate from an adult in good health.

CDR3 region: CASSWARGGGAEAFF. The CDR3 DNA reads TGTGCCAGCAGCTGGGCCCGCGGGGGCGGCGCTGAAGCTTTCTTT. The rearrangement links TRBV5-5 to TRBJ1-1; a weak D match, TRBD1 (6 bases). Trimming pared 3 bases from V and 6 bases from J, leaving 18 bases between. The CDR3 length is 15 residues. From germline, CDR1 is SGHKS and CDR2 YYEKEE (reference sequence).

CDR3 amino acids: CASSLDAGGDTQYF. DNA for the CDR3: TGTGCCAGCAGCTTAGATGCAGGGGGCGATACGCAGTATTTT. This chain links TRBV7-9 with TRBJ2-3, with 8 bases identical to TRBD1. V shed 1 base, J shed 6 bases, and the junction held 3 bases outside the gene matches. Germline loops: CDR1 SEHNR, CDR2 FQNEAQ (reference sequence). This CDR3 is 14 amino acids long.

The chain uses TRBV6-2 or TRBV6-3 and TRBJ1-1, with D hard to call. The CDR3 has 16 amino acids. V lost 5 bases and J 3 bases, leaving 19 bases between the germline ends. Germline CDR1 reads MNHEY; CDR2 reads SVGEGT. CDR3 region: CASSRGNTHWDTEAFF. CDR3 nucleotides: TGTGCCAGCAGTCGCGGGAACACCCACTGGGACACTGAAGCTTTCTTT.

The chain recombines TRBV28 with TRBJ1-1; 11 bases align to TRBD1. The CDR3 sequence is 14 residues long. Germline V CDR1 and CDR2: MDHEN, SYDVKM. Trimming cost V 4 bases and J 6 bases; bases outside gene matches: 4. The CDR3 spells CASSSDRGLPEAFF. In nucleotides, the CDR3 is TGTGCCAGCAGTTCGGACAGGGGGCTGCCTGAAGCTTTCTTT.

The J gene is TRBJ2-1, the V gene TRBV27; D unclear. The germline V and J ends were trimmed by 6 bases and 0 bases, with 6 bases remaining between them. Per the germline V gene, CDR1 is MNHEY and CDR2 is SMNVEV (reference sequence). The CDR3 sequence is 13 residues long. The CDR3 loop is CASSLSSYNEQFF. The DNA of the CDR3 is TGTGCCAGCAGCCTGAGCTCCTACAATGAGCAGTTCTTC.

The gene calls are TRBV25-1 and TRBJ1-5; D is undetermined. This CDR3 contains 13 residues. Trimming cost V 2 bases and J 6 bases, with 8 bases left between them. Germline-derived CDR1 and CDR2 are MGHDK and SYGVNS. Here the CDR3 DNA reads TGTGCCAGCAGTGAACACTGGGGTCAGCCCCAGCATTTT. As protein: CASSEHWGQPQHF. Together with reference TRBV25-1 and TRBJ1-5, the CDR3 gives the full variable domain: EADIYQTPRYLVIGTGKKITLECSQTMGHDKMYWYQQDPGMELHLIHYSYGVNSTEKGDLSSESTVSRIRTEHFPLTLESARPSHTSQYLCASSEHWGQPQHFGDGTRLSIL.

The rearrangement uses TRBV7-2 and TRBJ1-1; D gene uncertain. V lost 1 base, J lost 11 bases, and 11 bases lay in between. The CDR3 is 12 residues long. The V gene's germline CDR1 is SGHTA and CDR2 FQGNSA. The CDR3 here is CASSLDGGRAFF. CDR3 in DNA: TGTGCCAGCAGCTTAGATGGAGGGAGGGCTTTCTTT.